This T cell receptor (beta chain) was captured by sequencing in a study of T cell responses to AZD1222 COVID-19 vaccine. Sequencing was performed with immunoSEQ multiplex PCR; in TCRdb, only in-frame clones are kept and a portion is missing. In the table there are fewer than 100,000 clones, roughly 85% of which are singletons. CDR3 length equals 15 residues. Losses at the gene ends were 2 bases for V and 5 bases for J; bases not matched to a gene: 3. Germline V gene sequence: CDR1 KGHSH, CDR2 LQKENI. The genes are TRBV18 and TRBJ1-6; 7 bases are a match to TRBD1. Sequenced material: peripheral blood, taken 28 days after the second AZD1222 dose. The clonotype comes from an adult who received the AZD1222 COVID-19 vaccine. CDR3 sequence reads: CASSPGTADNSPLHF. In nucleotides, the CDR3 is TGTGCCAGCTCACCAGGGACAGCGGATAATTCACCCCTCCACTTT.